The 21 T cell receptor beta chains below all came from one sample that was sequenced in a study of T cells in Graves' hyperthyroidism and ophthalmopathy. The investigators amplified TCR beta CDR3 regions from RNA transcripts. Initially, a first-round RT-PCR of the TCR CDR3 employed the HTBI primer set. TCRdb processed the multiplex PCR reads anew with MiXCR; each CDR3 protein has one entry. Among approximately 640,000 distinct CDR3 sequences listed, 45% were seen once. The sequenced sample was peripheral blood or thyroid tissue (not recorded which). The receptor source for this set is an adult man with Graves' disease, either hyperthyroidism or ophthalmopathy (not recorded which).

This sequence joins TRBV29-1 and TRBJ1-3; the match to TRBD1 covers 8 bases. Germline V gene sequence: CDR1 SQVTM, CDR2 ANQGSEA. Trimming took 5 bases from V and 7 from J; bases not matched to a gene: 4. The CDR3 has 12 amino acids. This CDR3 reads CSVSQGVNTIYF. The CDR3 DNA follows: TGCAGCGTTTCACAGGGGGTGAACACCATATATTTT.

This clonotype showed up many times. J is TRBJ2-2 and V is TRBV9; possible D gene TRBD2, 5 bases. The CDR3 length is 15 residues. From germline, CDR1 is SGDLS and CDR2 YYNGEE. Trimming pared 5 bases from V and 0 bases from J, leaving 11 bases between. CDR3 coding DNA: TGTGCCAGCAGGGACTGGGGTGCGAACACCGGGGAGCTGTTTTTT. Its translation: CASRDWGANTGELFF.

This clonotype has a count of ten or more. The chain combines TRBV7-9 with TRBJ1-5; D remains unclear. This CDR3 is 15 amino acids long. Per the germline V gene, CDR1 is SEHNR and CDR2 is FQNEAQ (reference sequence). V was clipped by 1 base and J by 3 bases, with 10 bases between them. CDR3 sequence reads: CASSLGSSLNQPQHF. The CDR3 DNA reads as TGTGCCAGCAGCTTAGGGTCATCGCTCAATCAGCCCCAGCATTTT.

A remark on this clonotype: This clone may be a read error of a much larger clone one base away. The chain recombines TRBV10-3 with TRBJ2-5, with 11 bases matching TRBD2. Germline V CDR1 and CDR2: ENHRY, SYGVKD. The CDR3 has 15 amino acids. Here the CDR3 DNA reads TGTGCCAGCAGTTTACTAGCGGGAGATGGTGAGACCCAGTACTTC. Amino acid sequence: CASSLLAGDGETQYF.

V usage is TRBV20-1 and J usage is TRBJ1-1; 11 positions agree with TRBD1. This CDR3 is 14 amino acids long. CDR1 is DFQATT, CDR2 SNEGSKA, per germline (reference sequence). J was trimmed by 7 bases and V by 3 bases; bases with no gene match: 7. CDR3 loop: CSARGRTGGDEAFF. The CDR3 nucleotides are TGCAGTGCTAGGGGTAGGACAGGGGGCGATGAAGCTTTCTTT.

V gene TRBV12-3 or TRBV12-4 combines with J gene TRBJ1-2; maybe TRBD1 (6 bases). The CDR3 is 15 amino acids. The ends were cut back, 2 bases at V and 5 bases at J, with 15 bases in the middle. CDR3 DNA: TGTGCCAGCAGTTTAATGGCAGGGGCGGGATATGGCTACACCTTC. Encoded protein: CASSLMAGAGYGYTF.

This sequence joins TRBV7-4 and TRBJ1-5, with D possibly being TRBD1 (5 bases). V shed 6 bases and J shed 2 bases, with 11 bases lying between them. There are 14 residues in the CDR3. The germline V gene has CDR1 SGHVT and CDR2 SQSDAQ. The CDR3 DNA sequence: TGTGCCAGCAGTTTGGGACTTCGCAATCAGCCCCAGCATTTT. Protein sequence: CASSLGLRNQPQHF. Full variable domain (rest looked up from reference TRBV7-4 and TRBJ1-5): GAGVSQSPRYKVAKRGRDVALRCDSISGHVTLYWYRQTLGQGSEVLTYSQSDAQRDKSGRPSGRFSAERPERSVSTLKIQRTEQGDSAVYLCASSLGLRNQPQHFGDGTRLSIL.

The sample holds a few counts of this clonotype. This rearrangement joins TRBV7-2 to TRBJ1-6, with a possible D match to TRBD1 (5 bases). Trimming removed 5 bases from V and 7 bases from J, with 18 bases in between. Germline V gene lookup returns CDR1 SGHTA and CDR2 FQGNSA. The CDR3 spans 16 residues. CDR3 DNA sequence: TGTGCCAGCAGCCAAGCTGGGGGTCAAGGAAATTCACCCCTCCACTTT. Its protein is CASSQAGGQGNSPLHF.

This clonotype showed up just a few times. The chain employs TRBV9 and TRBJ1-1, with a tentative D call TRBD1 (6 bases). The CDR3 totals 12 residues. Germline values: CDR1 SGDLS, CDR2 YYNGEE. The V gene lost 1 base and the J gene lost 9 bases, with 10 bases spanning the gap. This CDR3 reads CASSVMGGKAFF. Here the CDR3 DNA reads TGTGCCAGCAGCGTAATGGGGGGCAAAGCTTTCTTT.

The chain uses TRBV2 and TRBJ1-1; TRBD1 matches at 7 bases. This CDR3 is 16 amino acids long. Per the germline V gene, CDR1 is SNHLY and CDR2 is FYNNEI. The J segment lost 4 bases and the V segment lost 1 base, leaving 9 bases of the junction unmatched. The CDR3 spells CASSEGGAGGGTEAFF. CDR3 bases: TGTGCCAGCAGTGAAGGGGGGGCAGGGGGAGGCACTGAAGCTTTCTTT.

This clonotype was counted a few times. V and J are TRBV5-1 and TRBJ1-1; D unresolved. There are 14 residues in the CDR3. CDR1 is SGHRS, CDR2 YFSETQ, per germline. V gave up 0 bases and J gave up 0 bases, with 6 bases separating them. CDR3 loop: CASSLAILNTEAFF. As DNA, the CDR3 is TGCGCCAGCAGCTTGGCCATTTTGAACACTGAAGCTTTCTTT. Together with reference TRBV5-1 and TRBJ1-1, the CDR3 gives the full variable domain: KAGVTQTPRYLIKTRGQQVTLSCSPISGHRSVSWYQQTPGQGLQFLFEYFSETQRNKGNFPGRFSGRQFSNSRSEMNVSTLELGDSALYLCASSLAILNTEAFFGQGTRLTVV.

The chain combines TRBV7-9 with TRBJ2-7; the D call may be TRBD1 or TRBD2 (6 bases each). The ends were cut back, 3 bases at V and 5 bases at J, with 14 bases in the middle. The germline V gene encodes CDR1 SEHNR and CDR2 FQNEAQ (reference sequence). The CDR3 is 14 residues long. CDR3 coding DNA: TGTGCCAGCAGCTTCGGGGGCAGTTTGAACGAGCAGTACTTC. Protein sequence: CASSFGGSLNEQYF.

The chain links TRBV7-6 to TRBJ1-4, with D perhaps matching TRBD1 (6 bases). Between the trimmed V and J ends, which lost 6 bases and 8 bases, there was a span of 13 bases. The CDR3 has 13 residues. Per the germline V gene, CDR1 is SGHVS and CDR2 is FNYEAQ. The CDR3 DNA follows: TGTGCCAGCAGACGGGACACTCGAGAAAAACTGTTTTTT. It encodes CASRRDTREKLFF.

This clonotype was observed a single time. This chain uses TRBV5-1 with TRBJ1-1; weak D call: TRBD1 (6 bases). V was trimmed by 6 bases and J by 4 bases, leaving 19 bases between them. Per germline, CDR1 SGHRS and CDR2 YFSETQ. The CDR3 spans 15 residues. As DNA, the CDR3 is TGCGCCAGCACCGGGGGGGGCAGGAGAGGCACTGAAGCTTTCTTT. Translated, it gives CASTGGGRRGTEAFF.

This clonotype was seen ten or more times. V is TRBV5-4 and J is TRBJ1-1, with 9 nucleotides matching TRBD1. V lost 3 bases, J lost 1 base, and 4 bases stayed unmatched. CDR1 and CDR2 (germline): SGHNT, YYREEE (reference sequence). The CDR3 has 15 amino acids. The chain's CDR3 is CASSSAGQGNTEAFF. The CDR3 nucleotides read TGTGCCAGCAGCTCAGCGGGACAGGGGAACACTGAAGCTTTCTTT.

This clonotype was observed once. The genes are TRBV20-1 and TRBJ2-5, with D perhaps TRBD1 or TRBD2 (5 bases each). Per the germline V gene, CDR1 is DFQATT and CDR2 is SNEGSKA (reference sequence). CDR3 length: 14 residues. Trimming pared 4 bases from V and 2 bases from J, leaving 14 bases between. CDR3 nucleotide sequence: TGCAGTGCTACCCGGGACGGACAACAAGAGACCCAGTACTTC. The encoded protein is CSATRDGQQETQYF.

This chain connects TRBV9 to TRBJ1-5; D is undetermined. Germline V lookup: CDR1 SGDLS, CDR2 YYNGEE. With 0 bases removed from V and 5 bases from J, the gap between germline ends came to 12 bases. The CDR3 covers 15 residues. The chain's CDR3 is CASSVGIGSDQPQHF. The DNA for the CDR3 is TGTGCCAGCAGCGTAGGAATCGGGTCTGATCAGCCCCAGCATTTT.

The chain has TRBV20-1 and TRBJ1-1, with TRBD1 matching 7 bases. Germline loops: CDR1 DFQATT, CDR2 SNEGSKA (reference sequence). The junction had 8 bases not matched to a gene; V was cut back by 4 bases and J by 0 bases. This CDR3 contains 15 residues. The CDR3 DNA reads TGCAGTGCTATAGCGGGACAGAAGATGAACACTGAAGCTTTCTTT. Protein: CSAIAGQKMNTEAFF.

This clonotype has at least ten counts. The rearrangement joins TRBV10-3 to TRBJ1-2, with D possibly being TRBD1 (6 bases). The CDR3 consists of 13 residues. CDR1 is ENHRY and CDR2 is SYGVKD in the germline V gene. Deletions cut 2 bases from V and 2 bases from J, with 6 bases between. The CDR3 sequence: CAISEQGNYGYTF. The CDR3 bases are TGTGCCATCAGTGAGCAGGGGAACTATGGCTACACCTTC.

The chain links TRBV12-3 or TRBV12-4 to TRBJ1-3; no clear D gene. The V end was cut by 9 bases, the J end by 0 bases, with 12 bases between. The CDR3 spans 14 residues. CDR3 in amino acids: CASSIMSSGNTIYF. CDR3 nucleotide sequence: TGTGCCAGTAGTATTATGAGCTCTGGAAACACCATATATTTT.

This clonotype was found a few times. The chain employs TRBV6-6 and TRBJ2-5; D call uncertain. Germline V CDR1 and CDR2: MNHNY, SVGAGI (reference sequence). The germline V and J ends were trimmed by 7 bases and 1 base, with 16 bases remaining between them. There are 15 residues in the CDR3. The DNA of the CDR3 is TGTGCCAGCACCCTTGTCGGGCAGTTCCAAGAGACCCAGTACTTC. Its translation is CASTLVGQFQETQYF.